This T cell receptor (beta chain) was sequenced during a study of T cell responses to AZD1222 COVID-19 vaccine. Repertoires were generated with immunoSEQ multiplex PCR, while TCRdb's copy carries only in-frame clones and drops some. The sample includes about 83,000 clones, approximately 85% of them seen just once. The germline CDR1 and CDR2 sequences are GTSNPN and SVGIG (reference sequence). V lost 4 bases and J 7 bases, leaving 22 bases between the germline ends. This CDR3 contains 15 residues. The sample here was peripheral blood, taken on day 0 of AZD1222 vaccination. The sequence was collected from an adult in good health. The V and J genes are TRBV30 and TRBJ1-2; TRBD1 might be the D (6 bases). DNA of the CDR3: TGTGCCTGGAAGGTCCCGACAGGAGGTGGGGGTGGCTACACCTTC. Translating it yields CAWKVPTGGGGGYTF.